This TCR beta chain was recovered during a study of cytomegalovirus exposure and HLA in healthy donors. Study outcomes and limitations: Diagnosis of cytomegalovirus status made by the classifier reportedly showed high specificity and sensitivity. 150 or so TCR beta chains were listed as cytomegalovirus-associated. A later analysis showed TCR association rates differing by HLA locus, peaking at DRB1 and lowest at HLA-C. A later analysis associated some 18,000 TCR beta sequences with HLA alleles at a 0.05 false discovery rate.

Germline loops: CDR1 LNHDA, CDR2 SQIVND (reference sequence). The V and J ends lost 3 bases and 7 bases, in that order; junction bases with no gene match: 9. The CDR3 spans 15 residues. The PCR was carried out with 60 Vbeta primers and 13 Jbeta primers. TCRdb's table, derived via immunoSEQ multiplex PCR, lists solely in-frame clones and lacks some. Of about 170,000 clones in the sample, approximately 70% were seen once. In regard to this clone: The antigen is undetermined.

The sequenced sample consisted of PBMCs. V and J are TRBV19 and TRBJ1-5; 7 bases agree with TRBD1. This TCR came from a man aged 35 to 55 in good health and CMV-seropositive. The CDR3 protein is CASSMSRRGQQPQHF. DNA for the CDR3: TGTGCCAGTAGTATGTCAAGGAGGGGGCAGCAGCCCCAGCATTTT.